Below are 30 T cell receptor beta chains sequenced from a single sample in a study of blood T cell repertoires in COVID-19. Sequencing was performed with immunoSEQ multiplex PCR; in TCRdb, only in-frame clones are kept and a portion is missing. The sample shows some 49,000 clones, under 90% of them seen only once. The sequenced sample was peripheral blood. The receptors here all came from a woman older than 75 with COVID-19, enrolled during active disease.

CDR3 in DNA: TGCAGCGTCCTAGCGAGCTCCTACAATGAGCAGTTCTTC. Translated, it gives CSVLASSYNEQFF. The chain couples TRBV29-1 to TRBJ2-1; D may be TRBD2 (6 bases). Trimming left V 6 bases short and J 0 bases short, with 9 bases between. The length of the CDR3 is 13 residues. Looked up from germline, CDR1 is SQVTM and CDR2 is ANQGSEA.

The chain links TRBV10-3 to TRBJ1-4; the D is unclear. The CDR3 extends over 14 amino acids. Germline values: CDR1 ENHRY, CDR2 SYGVKD. The V gene lost 3 bases and the J gene lost 4 bases, with 9 bases spanning the gap. CDR3 sequence: CAISELPSNEKLFF. Here the CDR3 DNA reads TGTGCCATCAGTGAATTACCGAGTAATGAAAAACTGTTTTTT.

This clone was recorded once. In DNA form, the CDR3 reads TGTGCCAGCAGCGTAGGACCAGCGGCCCCCGTGAGCGGGGAGCTGTTTTTT. Translated, it gives CASSVGPAAPVSGELFF. The rearrangement uses TRBV9 and TRBJ2-2, with D tentatively TRBD2 (5 bases). CDR1 and CDR2 from the germline V gene are SGDLS and YYNGEE. The CDR3 contains 17 residues. Trimming removed 0 bases at V and 7 bases at J, with 19 bases between.

The chain couples TRBV5-1 to TRBJ2-7; 7 nucleotides align to TRBD2. Germline CDR1 reads SGHRS; CDR2 reads YFSETQ. V shed 2 bases, J shed 0 bases, and the junction held 8 bases outside the gene matches. This CDR3 comprises 16 residues. The CDR3 spells CASSFWLAESSYEQYF. The CDR3 nucleotides are TGCGCCAGCAGCTTTTGGCTAGCGGAAAGCTCCTACGAGCAGTACTTC.

This sequence joins TRBV3-1 (or the pseudogene TRBV3-2) and TRBJ2-3, with 8 bases aligning to TRBD1. CDR1 is LGHDT, CDR2 YNNKEL, per germline (reference sequence). The V gene end was trimmed by 3 bases and the J gene end by 6 bases; junction bases not matched to a gene: 8. There are 15 residues in the CDR3. Here the CDR3 DNA reads TGTGCCAGCAGCCAGTGGGACAGGCGGGCGGATACGCAGTATTTT. This translates into CASSQWDRRADTQYF.

V gene TRBV4-1 combines with J gene TRBJ2-2, with 7 bases identical to TRBD1. The germline V gene encodes CDR1 MGHRA and CDR2 YSYEKL. Germline trimming cut 0 bases from V and 5 bases from J; bases unmatched to any gene: 6. CDR3 length: 16 residues. The CDR3 DNA sequence: TGCGCCAGCAGCCAAGATGGGGACAGAGGGACCGGGGAGCTGTTTTTT. Protein product: CASSQDGDRGTGELFF.

In its sample, this clone ranks as medium-sized. The V and J genes are TRBV12-3 or TRBV12-4 and TRBJ1-1, with D possibly matching TRBD1 (5 bases). Deletions cut 11 bases from V and 5 bases from J, with 12 bases between. The CDR3 has 11 residues. This chain's CDR3 is CASGVWTEAFF. The CDR3, as DNA: TGTGCCTCGGGGGTTTGGACTGAAGCTTTCTTT.

V gene TRBV6-5 combines with J gene TRBJ2-7, with 10 nucleotides matching TRBD2. The germline CDR1 and CDR2 sequences are MNHEY and SVGAGI. This CDR3 has 13 amino acids. The V segment lost 7 bases and the J segment 5 bases; nucleotides outside the gene matches: 5. Here the CDR3 reads CASMRLAGDEQYF. Here the CDR3 DNA reads TGTGCCAGCATGAGGCTAGCGGGAGACGAGCAGTACTTC.

This rearrangement joins TRBV19 to TRBJ1-2; D unresolved. V was pared by 3 bases and J by 2 bases, with 13 bases between. The length of the CDR3 is 15 residues. Per the germline V gene, CDR1 is LNHDA and CDR2 is SQIVND (reference sequence). In nucleotides, the CDR3 is TGTGCCAGTAGTATTTCGGAGTTTCGCAACTATGGCTACACCTTC. Its translation is CASSISEFRNYGYTF.

This chain connects TRBV4-1 to TRBJ2-2; 11 nucleotides match TRBD1. Looked up from germline, CDR1 is MGHRA and CDR2 is YSYEKL. The CDR3 has 18 residues. Unmatched junction bases numbered 10, after V lost 2 bases and J lost 5 bases. The CDR3 loop reads CASSQRRPGQGGTGELFF. The DNA of the CDR3 is TGCGCCAGCAGCCAACGCAGGCCGGGACAGGGGGGAACCGGGGAGCTGTTTTTT.

In its sample, this clone was seen once. The chain joins TRBV12-1 to TRBJ2-7; TRBD2, the table's D call, was not compared with the DNA. TRBV12-1 is labeled a pseudogene. The CDR3 contains 16 residues. CDR3 amino acids: CASSFESSSGGYEQYF. The CDR3 coding sequence is TGTGCCAGCAGCTTTGAGTCGTCTAGCGGGGGCTACGAGCAGTACTTC.

V is TRBV10-3 and J is TRBJ2-1; 11 positions agree with TRBD2. Per the germline V gene, CDR1 is ENHRY and CDR2 is SYGVKD. The CDR3 sequence is 15 residues long. The V segment lost 2 bases and the J segment 6 bases; nucleotides outside the gene matches: 3. CDR3 region: CAISETLAGANEQFF. The CDR3, as DNA: TGTGCCATCAGTGAGACACTAGCGGGAGCCAATGAGCAGTTCTTC.

There are a few counts of this clone. The chain couples TRBV7-3 to TRBJ2-1; 9 bases align to TRBD2. The V segment lost 5 bases and the J segment 4 bases; nucleotides outside the gene matches: 3. Germline CDR1 is SGHTA and CDR2 is FQGTGA. The CDR3 is 14 amino acids. The CDR3 nucleotides read TGTGCCAGCAGCCGTAGCGGGAGTTACAATGAGCAGTTCTTC. It translates to CASSRSGSYNEQFF.

The chain is built from TRBV2 and TRBJ2-3; 9 nucleotides line up with TRBD2. Trimming took 0 bases from V and 1 from J; bases not matched to a gene: 8. CDR3 size: 18 residues. The germline V gene has CDR1 SNHLY and CDR2 FYNNEI. The CDR3 region is CASSEARLAGAGTDTQYF. CDR3 coding DNA: TGTGCCAGCAGTGAAGCGAGGTTAGCGGGAGCGGGCACAGATACGCAGTATTTT. Complete variable domain (other parts from reference TRBV2 and TRBJ2-3): EPEVTQTPSHQVTQMGQEVILRCVPISNHLYFYWYRQILGQKVEFLVSFYNNEISEKSEIFDDQFSVERPDGSNFTLKIRSTKLEDSAMYFCASSEARLAGAGTDTQYFGPGTRLTVL.

The genes are TRBV19 and TRBJ2-1; perhaps TRBD2 as D (6 bases). V was cut by 3 bases and J by 3 bases, with 15 bases left in between. This CDR3 has 16 amino acids. CDR1 is LNHDA, CDR2 SQIVND, per germline (reference sequence). The CDR3 coding sequence is TGTGCCAGTAGTATGAGAATGGGAGGACGCTACAATGAGCAGTTCTTC. This translates into CASSMRMGGRYNEQFF.

The chain employs TRBV24-1 and TRBJ2-3; 8 bases are a match to TRBD2. Unmatched junction bases numbered 8, after V lost 3 bases and J lost 4 bases. Germline assignment: CDR1 KGHDR and CDR2 SFDVKD. The CDR3 extends over 16 amino acids. CDR3 protein: CATSDPSGGAPDTQYF. CDR3 sequence (DNA): TGTGCCACCAGTGATCCCTCGGGAGGGGCCCCAGATACGCAGTATTTT.

This clone was detected only a few times. This chain joins TRBV28 and TRBJ1-2; unclear D gene. There are 13 residues in the CDR3. Germline CDR1 and CDR2: MDHEN and SYDVKM. The V end lost 4 bases, the J end lost 8 bases, and 14 bases lay between the germline ends. The DNA of the CDR3 is TGTGCCAGCAGTTGGGCAGTGATCTGGGGCTACACCTTC. Its protein is CASSWAVIWGYTF.

This clone was found once. The chain joins TRBV4-2 to TRBJ2-3; TRBD1 matches at 8 bases. The V gene's germline CDR1 is LGHNA and CDR2 YNFKEQ. This CDR3 is built from 16 residues. The ends lost 4 bases at V and 1 base at J; junction bases unmatched: 7. The CDR3 reads CASSPLDRGRTDTQYF. CDR3 bases: TGTGCCAGCAGCCCTTTAGACAGGGGTCGCACAGATACGCAGTATTTT.

The J gene is TRBJ1-5, the V gene TRBV28, with TRBD1 as a possible D gene (5 bases). Germline assignment: CDR1 MDHEN and CDR2 SYDVKM. CDR3 size: 15 residues. The V gene lost 5 bases and the J gene lost 3 bases, with 14 bases spanning the gap. Here the CDR3 reads CASSRGGLNNQPQHF. The CDR3 region has the DNA TGTGCCAGCAGTCGGGGGGGGTTGAACAATCAGCCCCAGCATTTT.

Details on this clone: Other DNA sequences in this sample translate to the same CDR3. The rearrangement links TRBV28 to TRBJ2-7, with 13 bases identical to TRBD2. Germline assignment: CDR1 MDHEN and CDR2 SYDVKM. V shed 4 bases and J 5 bases; nucleotides not matched to a gene: 8. The CDR3 has 16 residues. This CDR3 reads CASSSPTSGRAHEQYF. The CDR3 DNA follows: TGTGCCAGCAGTTCCCCCACTAGCGGGAGGGCACACGAGCAGTACTTC.

The rearrangement uses TRBV29-1 and TRBJ1-1, with a weak D call TRBD1 (6 bases). The V gene's germline CDR1 is SQVTM and CDR2 ANQGSEA. Trimming pared 7 bases from V and 8 bases from J, leaving 20 bases between. CDR3 length: 13 residues. CDR3 sequence (DNA): TGCAGCGCCGCGCGGGGGGCACCCACCGAAGCTTTCTTT. It specifies CSAARGAPTEAFF. Full variable domain (missing parts from reference TRBV29-1 and TRBJ1-1): SAVISQKPSRDICQRGTSLTIQCQVDSQVTMMFWYRQQPGQSLTLIATANQGSEATYESGFVIDKFPISRPNLTFSTLTVSNMSPEDSSIYLCSAARGAPTEAFFGQGTRLTVV.

This chain links TRBV6-5 with TRBJ1-2; 10 bases align to TRBD1. In germline, CDR1 is MNHEY, CDR2 SVGAGI. The CDR3 runs 13 residues. V lost 7 bases, J lost 8 bases, and 7 bases stayed unmatched. The CDR3 region is CASIWDRGSGYTF. DNA for the CDR3: TGTGCCAGCATCTGGGACAGGGGAAGCGGCTACACCTTC.

The rearrangement joins TRBV19 to TRBJ1-5; a weak D match, TRBD1 (6 bases). Looked up from germline, CDR1 is LNHDA and CDR2 is SQIVND (reference sequence). V lost 0 bases and J lost 1, with 10 bases in between. The CDR3 has 16 residues. The CDR3 bases are TGTGCCAGTAGTATAGAGGGGGGGCGAAGCAATCAGCCCCAGCATTTT. Amino acid sequence: CASSIEGGRSNQPQHF.

The chain recombines TRBV29-1 with TRBJ2-2; D is undetermined. The V gene lost 3 bases and the J gene lost 9 bases, with 11 bases spanning the gap. The CDR3 has 12 residues. Germline values: CDR1 SQVTM, CDR2 ANQGSEA. The CDR3 protein is CSVDHLKRELFF. In DNA, the CDR3 is TGCAGCGTTGATCATCTTAAGCGGGAGCTGTTTTTT.

V usage is TRBV12-5 and J usage is TRBJ2-1; 7 bases are shared with TRBD2. The germline CDR1 and CDR2 sequences are LGHNT and FRNRAP. J gave up 8 bases and V 5 bases, and 15 bases lay outside the gene matches. The CDR3 runs to 16 residues. For the CDR3, the DNA is TGTGCTAGTGGTCCCGATATTTGGAGCGGGATGGATGAGCAGTTCTTC. Its protein is CASGPDIWSGMDEQFF.

CDR3 bases: TGCGCCAGCGGAGGTGGAGGTGGCACTGAAGCTTTCTTT. It codes for CASGGGGGTEAFF. The chain has TRBV5-1 and TRBJ1-1; no firm D call. CDR1 is SGHRS and CDR2 is YFSETQ in the germline V gene. This CDR3 has 13 residues. V lost 7 bases and J 4 bases, leaving 14 bases between the germline ends.

The chain links TRBV6-1 to TRBJ2-7, with TRBD2 as a possible D gene (6 bases). The germline V and J ends were trimmed by 2 bases and 1 base, with 12 bases remaining between them. CDR3 length equals 15 residues. Looked up from germline, CDR1 is MNHNS and CDR2 is SASEGT. CDR3 sequence (DNA): TGTGCCAGCAGTGAACCCCGGGGGTTTTCCTACGAGCAGTACTTC. As protein: CASSEPRGFSYEQYF.

Here the CDR3 DNA reads TGTGCCAGCTCACCACCGATGGGGAGCGCCACCCACGAGCAGTACTTC. It specifies CASSPPMGSATHEQYF. The V and J genes are TRBV18 and TRBJ2-7; D is possibly TRBD2 (5 bases). Trimming left V 0 bases short and J 5 bases short, with 17 bases between. Per the germline V gene, CDR1 is KGHSH and CDR2 is LQKENI. CDR3 length: 16 residues.

Only a few counts were recorded for this clone. This chain uses TRBV7-2 with TRBJ2-4; 8 nucleotides match TRBD2. This CDR3 is 15 amino acids long. From germline, CDR1 is SGHTA and CDR2 FQGNSA. V lost 4 bases and J lost 6; bases outside the gene matches: 8. The CDR3 bases are TGTGCCAGCAGCTCCCCGGCGGGAGGTGGAAACATTCAGTACTTC. This translates into CASSSPAGGGNIQYF. Using reference TRBV7-2 and TRBJ2-4 for the parts outside the CDR3, the full variable domain is GAGVSQSPSNKVTEKGKDVELRCDPISGHTALYWYRQSLGQGLEFLIYFQGNSAPDKSGLPSDRFSAERTGGSVSTLTIQRTQQEDSAVYLCASSSPAGGGNIQYFGAGTRLSVL.

This clone was recorded a few times. The J gene is TRBJ2-7, the V gene TRBV27, with 7 bases matching TRBD1. Germline V gene sequence: CDR1 MNHEY, CDR2 SMNVEV (reference sequence). The CDR3 loop spans 14 amino acids. Trimming cost V 5 bases and J 5 bases; bases outside gene matches: 9. This CDR3 reads CASSLGQALDEQYF. For the CDR3, the DNA is TGTGCCAGCAGTCTAGGACAGGCTTTAGACGAGCAGTACTTC.